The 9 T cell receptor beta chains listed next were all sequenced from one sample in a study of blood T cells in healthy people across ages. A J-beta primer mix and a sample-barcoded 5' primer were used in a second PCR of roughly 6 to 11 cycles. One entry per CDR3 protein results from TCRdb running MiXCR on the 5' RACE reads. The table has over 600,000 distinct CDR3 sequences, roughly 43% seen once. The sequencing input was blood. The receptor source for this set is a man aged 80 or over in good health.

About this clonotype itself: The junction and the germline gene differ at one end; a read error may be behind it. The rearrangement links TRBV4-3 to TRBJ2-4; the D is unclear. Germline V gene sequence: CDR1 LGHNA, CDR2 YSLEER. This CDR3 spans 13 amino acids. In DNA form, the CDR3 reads TGCGCCCGCAGCCAAGATCGCCAGGACATTCAGTACTTC. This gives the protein CARSQDRQDIQYF.

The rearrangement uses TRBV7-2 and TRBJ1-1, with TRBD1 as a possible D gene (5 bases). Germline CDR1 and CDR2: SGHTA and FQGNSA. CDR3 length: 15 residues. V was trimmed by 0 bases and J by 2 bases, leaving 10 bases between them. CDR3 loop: CASSLALRDNTEAFF. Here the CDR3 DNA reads TGTGCCAGCAGCTTAGCGCTCAGGGACAACACTGAAGCTTTCTTT.

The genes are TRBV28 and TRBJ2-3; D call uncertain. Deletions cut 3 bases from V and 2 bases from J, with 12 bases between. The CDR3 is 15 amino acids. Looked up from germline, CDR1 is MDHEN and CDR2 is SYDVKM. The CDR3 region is CASSFVRRVTDTQYF. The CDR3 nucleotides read TGTGCCAGCAGTTTCGTGCGGAGAGTCACAGATACGCAGTATTTT.

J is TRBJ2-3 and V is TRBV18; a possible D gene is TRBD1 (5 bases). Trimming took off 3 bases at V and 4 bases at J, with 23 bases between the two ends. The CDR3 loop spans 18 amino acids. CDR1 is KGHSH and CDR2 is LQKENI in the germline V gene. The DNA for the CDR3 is TGTGCCAGCTCACCTATTTCAGGGATAGGGCTCTCTCCAGATACGCAGTATTTT. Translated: CASSPISGIGLSPDTQYF.

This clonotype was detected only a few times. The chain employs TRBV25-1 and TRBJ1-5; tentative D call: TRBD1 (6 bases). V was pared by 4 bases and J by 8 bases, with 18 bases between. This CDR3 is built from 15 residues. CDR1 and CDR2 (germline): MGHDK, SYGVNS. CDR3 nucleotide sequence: TGTGCCAGCAGTGGAAACAGGGACCTGCTAGAGCCCCAGCATTTT. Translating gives CASSGNRDLLEPQHF. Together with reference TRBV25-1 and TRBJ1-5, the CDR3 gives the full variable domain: EADIYQTPRYLVIGTGKKITLECSQTMGHDKMYWYQQDPGMELHLIHYSYGVNSTEKGDLSSESTVSRIRTEHFPLTLESARPSHTSQYLCASSGNRDLLEPQHFGDGTRLSIL.

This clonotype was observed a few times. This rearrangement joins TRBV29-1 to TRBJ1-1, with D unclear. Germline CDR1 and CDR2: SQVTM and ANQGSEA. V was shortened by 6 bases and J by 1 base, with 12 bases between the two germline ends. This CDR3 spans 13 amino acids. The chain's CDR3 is CSVHQNTNTEAFF. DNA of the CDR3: TGCAGCGTACATCAGAATACGAACACTGAAGCTTTCTTT.

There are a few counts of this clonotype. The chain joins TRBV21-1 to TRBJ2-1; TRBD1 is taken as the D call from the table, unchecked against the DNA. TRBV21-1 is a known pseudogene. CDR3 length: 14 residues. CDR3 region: CASLGGSSYNEQFF. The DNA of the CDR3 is TGTGCCAGCCTGGGCGGCAGCTCCTACAATGAGCAGTTCTTC.

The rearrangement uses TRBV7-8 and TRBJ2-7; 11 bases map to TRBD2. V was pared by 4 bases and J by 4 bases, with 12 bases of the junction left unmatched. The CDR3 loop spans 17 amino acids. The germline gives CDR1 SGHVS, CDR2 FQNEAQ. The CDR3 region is CASSSTNLAGGRYEQYF. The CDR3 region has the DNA TGTGCCAGCAGCTCAACTAATCTAGCGGGAGGCCGGTACGAGCAGTACTTC. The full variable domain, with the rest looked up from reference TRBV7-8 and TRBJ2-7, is GAGVSQSPRYKVAKRGQDVALRCDPISGHVSLFWYQQALGQGPEFLTYFQNEAQLDKSGLPSDRFFAERPEGSVSTLKIQRTQQEDSAVYLCASSSTNLAGGRYEQYFGPGTRLTVT.

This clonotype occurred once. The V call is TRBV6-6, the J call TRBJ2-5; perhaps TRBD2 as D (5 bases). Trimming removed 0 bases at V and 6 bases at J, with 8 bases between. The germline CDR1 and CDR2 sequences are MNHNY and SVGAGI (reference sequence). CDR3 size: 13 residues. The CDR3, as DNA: TGTGCCAGCAGTTACTCGACTATGAAGACCCAGTACTTC. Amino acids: CASSYSTMKTQYF.